Presented here are 14 T cell receptor beta chains from one specimen sequenced in a study of T cell responses to AZD1222 COVID-19 vaccine. Here immunoSEQ multiplex PCR was the method, and the copy in TCRdb shows in-frame clones only, minus some. Here the sample spans over 100,000 clones, more than 75% being singletons. The material was peripheral blood, obtained on day 0 of AZD1222 vaccination. The receptors were sampled from an adult in good health.

The J gene is TRBJ2-2, the V gene TRBV18; either TRBD1 or TRBD2 may supply D (5 bases each). The CDR3 runs to 17 residues. From germline, CDR1 is KGHSH and CDR2 LQKENI. Trimming stripped 4 bases from V and 2 bases from J, with 17 bases between. Here the CDR3 DNA reads TGTGCCAGCTCACTATTCCGGGACGGCGTAAACACCGGGGAGCTGTTTTTT. Protein sequence: CASSLFRDGVNTGELFF.

CDR3 amino acids: CASSPAGTLITGELFF. The CDR3 nucleotides read TGTGCCAGCTCACCAGCAGGGACCCTAATCACCGGGGAGCTGTTTTTT. The chain joins TRBV18 to TRBJ2-2, with D perhaps matching TRBD1 or TRBD2 (5 bases each). Germline CDR1 reads KGHSH; CDR2 reads LQKENI. This CDR3 contains 16 residues. Deletions cut 2 bases from V and 4 bases from J, with 14 bases between.

V and J are TRBV4-2 and TRBJ2-7; D may be TRBD2 (6 bases). CDR1 and CDR2 from the germline V gene are LGHNA and YNFKEQ. Deletions cut 1 base from V and 7 bases from J, with 14 bases between. CDR3 size: 14 residues. The CDR3 here is CASSQAGETGEQYF. CDR3 DNA sequence: TGTGCCAGCAGCCAAGCGGGAGAGACGGGAGAGCAGTACTTC.

The rearrangement links TRBV14 to TRBJ1-2; D gene ambiguous. The V and J ends lost 1 base and 8 bases respectively, with 11 bases between them. The CDR3 spans 13 residues. Looked up from germline, CDR1 is SGHDN and CDR2 is FVKESK. The CDR3: CASSQVLGAGYTF. The DNA of the CDR3 is TGTGCCAGCAGCCAAGTTCTCGGCGCGGGCTACACCTTC.

The V gene is TRBV7-2, the J gene TRBJ2-7; 9 bases align to TRBD1. Germline lookup yields CDR1 SGHTA and CDR2 FQGNSA. V was pared by 4 bases and J by 5 bases, with 3 bases of the junction left unmatched. The CDR3 has 13 amino acids. The CDR3 coding sequence is TGTGCCAGCAGCTCAGGGACAGGGAACGAGCAGTACTTC. Protein product: CASSSGTGNEQYF. Filled out from reference TRBV7-2 and TRBJ2-7, the complete variable domain reads GAGVSQSPSNKVTEKGKDVELRCDPISGHTALYWYRQSLGQGLEFLIYFQGNSAPDKSGLPSDRFSAERTGGSVSTLTIQRTQQEDSAVYLCASSSGTGNEQYFGPGTRLTVT.

DNA for the CDR3: TGTGCCAGCAGCTTAGATAGGCTCACAGATACGCAGTATTTT. This sequence encodes CASSLDRLTDTQYF. The chain couples TRBV7-3 to TRBJ2-3; no clear D. The CDR3 runs to 14 residues. CDR1 is SGHTA, CDR2 FQGTGA, per germline. Deletions cut 2 bases from V and 2 bases from J, with 8 bases between.

The V call is TRBV5-1, the J call TRBJ2-1; D is possibly TRBD1 (6 bases). The V gene lost 0 bases and the J gene lost 1 base, with 11 bases spanning the gap. The CDR3 length is 16 residues. CDR1 is SGHRS, CDR2 YFSETQ, per germline. The CDR3 spells CASSLAGTPSYNEQFF. Here the CDR3 DNA reads TGCGCCAGCAGCTTGGCCGGGACACCGTCCTACAATGAGCAGTTCTTC. Supplemented by reference TRBV5-1 and TRBJ2-1, the full variable domain reads KAGVTQTPRYLIKTRGQQVTLSCSPISGHRSVSWYQQTPGQGLQFLFEYFSETQRNKGNFPGRFSGRQFSNSRSEMNVSTLELGDSALYLCASSLAGTPSYNEQFFGPGTRLTVL.

The chain couples TRBV19 to TRBJ2-7, with D tentatively TRBD1 (5 bases). The V gene lost 3 bases and the J gene lost 0 bases, with 12 bases spanning the gap. Germline V CDR1 and CDR2: LNHDA, SQIVND (reference sequence). The CDR3 is 15 amino acids. The chain's CDR3 is CASSIGAYPSYEQYF. Here the CDR3 DNA reads TGTGCCAGTAGTATTGGGGCTTACCCCTCCTACGAGCAGTACTTC.

The chain has TRBV19 and TRBJ2-3; D call uncertain. The CDR3 runs 13 residues. CDR1 LNHDA and CDR2 SQIVND come from the germline V gene (reference sequence). Trimming stripped 7 bases from V and 0 bases from J, with 8 bases between. CDR3 region: CASTAGSTDTQYF. For the CDR3, the DNA is TGTGCCAGTACGGCCGGAAGCACAGATACGCAGTATTTT.

V is TRBV7-2 and J is TRBJ2-7; D is uncertain. The ends were cut back, 0 bases at V and 4 bases at J, with 13 bases in the middle. The CDR3 runs 15 residues. Germline V gene sequence: CDR1 SGHTA, CDR2 FQGNSA. This CDR3 reads CASSLAHVSIYEQYF. The CDR3 nucleotides are TGTGCCAGCAGCTTAGCGCACGTCTCCATTTACGAGCAGTACTTC. Based on the CDR3 plus reference TRBV7-2 and TRBJ2-7, the full variable domain is GAGVSQSPSNKVTEKGKDVELRCDPISGHTALYWYRQSLGQGLEFLIYFQGNSAPDKSGLPSDRFSAERTGGSVSTLTIQRTQQEDSAVYLCASSLAHVSIYEQYFGPGTRLTVT.

The V gene is TRBV6-6, the J gene TRBJ2-5, with 8 bases aligning to TRBD1. The germline V gene encodes CDR1 MNHNY and CDR2 SVGAGI (reference sequence). V dropped 2 bases and J dropped 5; count of bases not matched to a gene: 4. The CDR3 runs 14 residues. The chain's CDR3 is CASSYPGQGETQYF. As DNA, the CDR3 is TGTGCCAGCAGTTACCCTGGACAGGGTGAGACCCAGTACTTC.

The V and J genes are TRBV9 and TRBJ2-1, with D possibly called TRBD1 or TRBD2 (5 bases each). Germline values: CDR1 SGDLS, CDR2 YYNGEE. V was shortened by 4 bases and J by 9 bases, with 20 bases between the two germline ends. This CDR3 has 15 amino acids. The CDR3 DNA reads TGTGCCAGCAGCCAGGGCAGGGTGGAGGCAGGTGAGCAGTTCTTC. Translation: CASSQGRVEAGEQFF.

The gene calls are TRBV7-6 and TRBJ2-4; tentatively, D is TRBD2 (5 bases). This CDR3 has 15 residues. Germline CDR1 and CDR2: SGHVS and FNYEAQ. V shed 2 bases and J shed 2 bases, with 10 bases lying between them. CDR3 coding DNA: TGTGCCAGCAGCTTAAGTCCCGGGACCAAAAACATTCAGTACTTC. Amino acids: CASSLSPGTKNIQYF.

The chain uses TRBV7-3 and TRBJ2-1, with 8 nucleotides matching TRBD2. With V trimmed by 0 bases and J by 6 bases, 4 bases remained unmatched. CDR3 length equals 15 residues. Per germline, CDR1 SGHTA and CDR2 FQGTGA. The CDR3, as DNA: TGTGCCAGCAGCTTAACCCGGGAGGGTGGCAATGAGCAGTTCTTC. Protein sequence: CASSLTREGGNEQFF.